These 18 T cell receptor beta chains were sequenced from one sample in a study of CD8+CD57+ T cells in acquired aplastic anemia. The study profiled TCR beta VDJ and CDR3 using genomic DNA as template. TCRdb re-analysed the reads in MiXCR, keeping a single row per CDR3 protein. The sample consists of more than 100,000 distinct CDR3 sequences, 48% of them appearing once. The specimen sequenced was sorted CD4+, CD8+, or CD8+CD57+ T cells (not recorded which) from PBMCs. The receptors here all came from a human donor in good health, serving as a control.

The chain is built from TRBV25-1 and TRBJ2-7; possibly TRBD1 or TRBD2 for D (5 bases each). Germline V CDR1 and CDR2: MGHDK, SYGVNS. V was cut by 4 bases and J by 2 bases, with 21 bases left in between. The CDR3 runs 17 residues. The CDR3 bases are TGTGCCAGCAGTGCTGGGTTCCTTCGGGGCGGTGCCTACGAGCAGTACTTC. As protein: CASSAGFLRGGAYEQYF.

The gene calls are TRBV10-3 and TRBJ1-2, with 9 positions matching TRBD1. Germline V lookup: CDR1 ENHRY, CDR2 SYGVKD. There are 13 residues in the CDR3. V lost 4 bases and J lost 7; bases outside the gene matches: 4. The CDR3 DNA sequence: TGTGCCATCAGTGTGCCGGGACAGGGTGGCTACACCTTC. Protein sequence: CAISVPGQGGYTF.

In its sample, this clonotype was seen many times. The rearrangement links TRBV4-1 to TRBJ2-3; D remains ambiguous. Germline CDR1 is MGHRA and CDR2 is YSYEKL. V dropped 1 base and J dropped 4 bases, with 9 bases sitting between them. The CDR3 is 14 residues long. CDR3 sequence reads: CASSQVRLSDTQYF. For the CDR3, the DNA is TGCGCCAGCAGCCAAGTCCGTCTTTCAGATACGCAGTATTTT.

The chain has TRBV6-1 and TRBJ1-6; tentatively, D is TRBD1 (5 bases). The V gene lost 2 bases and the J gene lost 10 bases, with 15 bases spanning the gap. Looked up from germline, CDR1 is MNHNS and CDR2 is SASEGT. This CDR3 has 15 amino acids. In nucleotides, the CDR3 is TGTGCCAGCAGTGAATTAGCAGGGCTAAGGTCACCCCTCCACTTT. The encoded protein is CASSELAGLRSPLHF.

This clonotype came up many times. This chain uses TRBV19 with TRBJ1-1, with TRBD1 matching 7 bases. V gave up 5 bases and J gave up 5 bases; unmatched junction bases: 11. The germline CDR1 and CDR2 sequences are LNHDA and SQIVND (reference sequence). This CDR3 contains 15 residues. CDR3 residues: CASSRTGGRDTEAFF. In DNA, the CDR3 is TGTGCCAGTAGTCGGACAGGTGGAAGGGATACTGAAGCTTTCTTT.

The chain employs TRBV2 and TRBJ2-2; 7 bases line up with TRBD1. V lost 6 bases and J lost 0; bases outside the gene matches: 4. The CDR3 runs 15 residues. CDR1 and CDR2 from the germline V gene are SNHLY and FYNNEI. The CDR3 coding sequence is TGTGCCAGCAGGGGGACAGCGGCGAACACCGGGGAGCTGTTTTTT. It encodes CASRGTAANTGELFF.

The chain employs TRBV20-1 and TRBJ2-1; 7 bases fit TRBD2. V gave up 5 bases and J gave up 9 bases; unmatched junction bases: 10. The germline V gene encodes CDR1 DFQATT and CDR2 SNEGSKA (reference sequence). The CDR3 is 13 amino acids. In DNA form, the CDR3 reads TGCAGTGCTCCCAGGGAGGGCATCGGTGAGCAGTTCTTC. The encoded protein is CSAPREGIGEQFF.

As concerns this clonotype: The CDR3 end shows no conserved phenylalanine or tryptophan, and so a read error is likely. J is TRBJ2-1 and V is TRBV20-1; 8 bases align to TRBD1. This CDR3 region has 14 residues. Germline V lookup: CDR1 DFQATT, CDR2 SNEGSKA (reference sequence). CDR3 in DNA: TGCAGTGCTGCACAGGGGGATCCCTACGATGAGCAGTTCCTC. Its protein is CSAAQGDPYDEQFL.

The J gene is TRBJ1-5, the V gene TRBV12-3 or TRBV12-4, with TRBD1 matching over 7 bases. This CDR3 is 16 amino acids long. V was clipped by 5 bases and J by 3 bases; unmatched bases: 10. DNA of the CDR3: TGTGCCAGCAGTGCCGGACAGGCTATTTACAATCAGCCCCAGCATTTT. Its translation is CASSAGQAIYNQPQHF.

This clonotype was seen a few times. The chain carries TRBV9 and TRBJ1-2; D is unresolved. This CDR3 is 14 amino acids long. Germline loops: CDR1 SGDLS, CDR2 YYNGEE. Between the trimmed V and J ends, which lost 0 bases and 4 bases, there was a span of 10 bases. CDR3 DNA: TGTGCCAGCAGCGTAGATGACGGTCTCTATGGCTACACCTTC. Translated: CASSVDDGLYGYTF. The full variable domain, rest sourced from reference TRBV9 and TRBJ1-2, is DSGVTQTPKHLITATGQRVTLRCSPRSGDLSVYWYQQSLDQGLQFLIQYYNGEERAKGNILERFSAQQFPDLHSELNLSSLELGDSALYFCASSVDDGLYGYTFGSGTRLTVV.

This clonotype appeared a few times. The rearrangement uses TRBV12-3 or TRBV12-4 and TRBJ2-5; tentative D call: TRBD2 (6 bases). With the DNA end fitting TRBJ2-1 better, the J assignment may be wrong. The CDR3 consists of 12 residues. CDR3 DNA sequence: TGTGCCAGCAGCACCTTGGGGGGTGAGCAGTTCTTC. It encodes CASSTLGGEQFF.

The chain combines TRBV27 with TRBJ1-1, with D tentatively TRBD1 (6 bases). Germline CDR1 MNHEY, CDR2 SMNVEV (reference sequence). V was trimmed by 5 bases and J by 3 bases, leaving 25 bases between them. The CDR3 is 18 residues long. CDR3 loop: CASSPLGLGGAKDTEAFF. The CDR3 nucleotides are TGTGCCAGCAGTCCGCTCGGATTGGGGGGCGCAAAGGACACTGAAGCTTTCTTT.

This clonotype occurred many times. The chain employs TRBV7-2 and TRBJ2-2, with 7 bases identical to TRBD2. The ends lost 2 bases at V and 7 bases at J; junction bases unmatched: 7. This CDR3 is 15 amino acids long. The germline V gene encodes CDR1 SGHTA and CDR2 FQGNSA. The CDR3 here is CASSLNGRLIGELFF. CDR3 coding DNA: TGTGCCAGCAGCTTAAACGGGAGGCTAATCGGGGAGCTGTTTTTT.

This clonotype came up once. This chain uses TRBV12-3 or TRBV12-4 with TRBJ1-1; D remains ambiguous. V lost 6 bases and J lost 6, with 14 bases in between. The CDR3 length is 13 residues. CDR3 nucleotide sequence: TGTGCCAGCAGGGTTACTTTGCGGTCTGAAGCTTTCTTT. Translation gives CASRVTLRSEAFF.

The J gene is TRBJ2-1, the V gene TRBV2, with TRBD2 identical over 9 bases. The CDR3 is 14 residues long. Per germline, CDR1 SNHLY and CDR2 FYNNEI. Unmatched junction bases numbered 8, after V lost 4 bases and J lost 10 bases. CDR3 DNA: TGTGCCAGCAGTGCGGGCGGGGGGGCCCGGGAGCAGTTCTTC. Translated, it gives CASSAGGGAREQFF.

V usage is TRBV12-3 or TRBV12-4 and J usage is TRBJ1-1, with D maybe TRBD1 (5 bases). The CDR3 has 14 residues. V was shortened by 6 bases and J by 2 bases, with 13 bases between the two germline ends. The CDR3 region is CASSLTDSNTEAFF. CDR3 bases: TGTGCCAGCAGCCTGACCGACAGCAACACTGAAGCTTTCTTT.

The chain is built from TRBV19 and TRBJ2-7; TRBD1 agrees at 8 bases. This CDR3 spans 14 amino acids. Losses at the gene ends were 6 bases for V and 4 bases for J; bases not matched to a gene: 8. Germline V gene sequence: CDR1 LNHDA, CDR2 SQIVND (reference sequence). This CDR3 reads CASSPTGVSYEQYF. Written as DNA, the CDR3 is TGTGCCAGTAGCCCGACAGGGGTGTCGTACGAGCAGTACTTC.

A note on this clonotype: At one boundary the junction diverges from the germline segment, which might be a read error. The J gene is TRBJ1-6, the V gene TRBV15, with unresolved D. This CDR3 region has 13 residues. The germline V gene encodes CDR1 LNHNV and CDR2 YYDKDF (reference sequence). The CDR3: CASSTRRDSPLHF. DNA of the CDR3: TGTGCCAGCAGCACAAGACGGGATTCACCCCTCCACTTT.